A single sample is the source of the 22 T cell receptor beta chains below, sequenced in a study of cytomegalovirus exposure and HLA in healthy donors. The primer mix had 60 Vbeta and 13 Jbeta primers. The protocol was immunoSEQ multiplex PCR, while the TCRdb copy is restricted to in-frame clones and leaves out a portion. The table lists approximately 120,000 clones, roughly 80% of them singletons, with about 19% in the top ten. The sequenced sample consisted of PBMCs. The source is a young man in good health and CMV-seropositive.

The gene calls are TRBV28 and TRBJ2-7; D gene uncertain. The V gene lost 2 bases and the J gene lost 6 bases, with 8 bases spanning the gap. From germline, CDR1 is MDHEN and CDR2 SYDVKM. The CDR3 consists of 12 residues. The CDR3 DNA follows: TGTGCCAGCAGTTTAGGGCCTCCCGAGCAGTACTTC. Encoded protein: CASSLGPPEQYF.

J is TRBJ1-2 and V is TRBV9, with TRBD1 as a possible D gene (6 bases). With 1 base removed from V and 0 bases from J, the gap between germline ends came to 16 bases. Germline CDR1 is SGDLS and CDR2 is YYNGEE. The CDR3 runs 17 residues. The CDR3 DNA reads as TGTGCCAGCAGCGTATCTGTGACAGGAGCTCCTAACTATGGCTACACCTTC. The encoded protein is CASSVSVTGAPNYGYTF.

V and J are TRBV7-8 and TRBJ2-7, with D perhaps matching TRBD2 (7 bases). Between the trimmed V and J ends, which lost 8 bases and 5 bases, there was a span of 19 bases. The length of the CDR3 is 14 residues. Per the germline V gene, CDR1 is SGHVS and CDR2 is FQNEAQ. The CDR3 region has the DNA TGTGCCAGCGTACTGGGAGGGGGGATCCACGAGCAGTACTTC. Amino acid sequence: CASVLGGGIHEQYF.

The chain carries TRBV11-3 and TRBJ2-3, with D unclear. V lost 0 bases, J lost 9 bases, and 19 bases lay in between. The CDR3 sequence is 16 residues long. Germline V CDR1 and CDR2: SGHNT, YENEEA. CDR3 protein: CASSLDFSGSSATQYF. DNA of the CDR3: TGTGCCAGCAGCTTAGATTTCTCTGGCAGTTCCGCAACGCAGTATTTT.

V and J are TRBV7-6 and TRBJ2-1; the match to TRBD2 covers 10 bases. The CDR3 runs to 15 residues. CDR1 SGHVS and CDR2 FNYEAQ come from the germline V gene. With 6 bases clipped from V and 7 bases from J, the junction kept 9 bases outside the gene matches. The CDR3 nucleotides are TGTGCCAGCAGTGACGGGAGCGGGGGGGGAAATGAGCAGTTCTTC. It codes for CASSDGSGGGNEQFF.

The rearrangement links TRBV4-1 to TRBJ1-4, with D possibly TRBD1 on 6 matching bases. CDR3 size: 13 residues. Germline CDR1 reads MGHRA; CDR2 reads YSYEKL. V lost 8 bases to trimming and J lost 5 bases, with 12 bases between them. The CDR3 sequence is CASAGTLNEKLFF. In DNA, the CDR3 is TGCGCCAGCGCCGGGACACTAAATGAAAAACTGTTTTTT.

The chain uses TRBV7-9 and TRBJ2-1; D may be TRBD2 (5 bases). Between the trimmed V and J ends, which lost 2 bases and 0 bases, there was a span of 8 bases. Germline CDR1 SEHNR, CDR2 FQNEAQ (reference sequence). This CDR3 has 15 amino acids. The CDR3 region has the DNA TGTGCCAGCAGCTTACCGGGGAGCTCCTACAATGAGCAGTTCTTC. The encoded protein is CASSLPGSSYNEQFF.

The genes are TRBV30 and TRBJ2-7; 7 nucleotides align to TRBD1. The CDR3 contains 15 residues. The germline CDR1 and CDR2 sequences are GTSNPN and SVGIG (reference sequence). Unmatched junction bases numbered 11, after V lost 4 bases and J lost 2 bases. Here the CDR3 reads CAWNTEGGKPYEQYF. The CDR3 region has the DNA TGTGCCTGGAACACGGAAGGGGGCAAACCCTACGAGCAGTACTTC.

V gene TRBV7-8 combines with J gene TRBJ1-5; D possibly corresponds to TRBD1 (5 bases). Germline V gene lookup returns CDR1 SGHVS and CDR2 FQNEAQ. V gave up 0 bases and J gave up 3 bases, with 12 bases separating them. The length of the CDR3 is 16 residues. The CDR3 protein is CASSLAGKGLNQPQHF. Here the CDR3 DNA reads TGTGCCAGCAGCTTAGCGGGTAAGGGACTCAATCAGCCCCAGCATTTT.

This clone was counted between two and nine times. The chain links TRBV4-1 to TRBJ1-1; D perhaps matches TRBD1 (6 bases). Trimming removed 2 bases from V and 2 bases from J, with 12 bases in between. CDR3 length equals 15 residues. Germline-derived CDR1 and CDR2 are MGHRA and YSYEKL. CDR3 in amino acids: CASSQRPTGNTEAFF. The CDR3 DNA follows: TGCGCCAGCAGCCAAAGGCCGACAGGCAACACTGAAGCTTTCTTT.

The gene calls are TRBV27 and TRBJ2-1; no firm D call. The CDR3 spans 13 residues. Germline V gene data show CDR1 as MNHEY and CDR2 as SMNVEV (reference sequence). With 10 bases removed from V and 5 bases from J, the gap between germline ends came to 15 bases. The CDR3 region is CATEELADNEQFF. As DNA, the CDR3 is TGTGCCACCGAGGAATTGGCGGACAATGAGCAGTTCTTC.

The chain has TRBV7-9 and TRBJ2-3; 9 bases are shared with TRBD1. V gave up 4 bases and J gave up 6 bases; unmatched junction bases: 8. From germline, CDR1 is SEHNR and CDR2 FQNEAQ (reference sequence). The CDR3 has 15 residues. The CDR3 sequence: CASSSIQGAWDTQYF. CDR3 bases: TGTGCCAGCAGCTCTATACAGGGGGCTTGGGATACGCAGTATTTT.

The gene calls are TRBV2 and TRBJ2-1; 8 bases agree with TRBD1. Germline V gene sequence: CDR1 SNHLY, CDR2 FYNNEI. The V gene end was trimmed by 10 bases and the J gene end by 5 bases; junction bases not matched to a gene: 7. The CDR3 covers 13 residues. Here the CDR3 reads CANTGGSDNEQFF. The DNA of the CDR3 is TGTGCCAACACAGGGGGTTCGGACAATGAGCAGTTCTTC.

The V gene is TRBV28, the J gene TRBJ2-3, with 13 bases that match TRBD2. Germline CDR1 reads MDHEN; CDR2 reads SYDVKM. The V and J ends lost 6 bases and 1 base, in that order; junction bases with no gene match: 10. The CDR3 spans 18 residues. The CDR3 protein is CASSSGLAGAGGTDTQYF. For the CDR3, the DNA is TGTGCCAGCAGCTCCGGACTAGCGGGGGCCGGGGGCACAGATACGCAGTATTTT.

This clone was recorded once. CDR3 in amino acids: CASSFAANVGQRYNYGYTF. The CDR3 nucleotides are TGTGCCAGCAGCTTTGCTGCGAACGTGGGACAGCGATATAACTATGGCTACACCTTC. The V gene is TRBV7-6, the J gene TRBJ1-2; 7 positions agree with TRBD1. Unmatched junction bases numbered 17, after V lost 3 bases and J lost 1 base. The CDR3 has 19 residues. CDR1 is SGHVS and CDR2 is FNYEAQ in the germline V gene.

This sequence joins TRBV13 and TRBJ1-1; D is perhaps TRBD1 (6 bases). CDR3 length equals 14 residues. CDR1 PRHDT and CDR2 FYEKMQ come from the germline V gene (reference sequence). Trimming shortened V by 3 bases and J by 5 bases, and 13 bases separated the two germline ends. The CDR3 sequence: CASSFGRGETEAFF. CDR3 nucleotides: TGTGCCAGCAGCTTCGGCAGGGGTGAAACTGAAGCTTTCTTT.

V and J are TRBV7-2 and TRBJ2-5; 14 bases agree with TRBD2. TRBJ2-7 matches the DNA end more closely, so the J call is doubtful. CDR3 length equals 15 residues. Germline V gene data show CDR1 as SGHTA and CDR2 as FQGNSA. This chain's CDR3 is CASSPGLAGGREQYF. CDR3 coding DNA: TGTGCCAGCAGCCCCGGACTAGCGGGGGGCCGCGAGCAGTACTTC.

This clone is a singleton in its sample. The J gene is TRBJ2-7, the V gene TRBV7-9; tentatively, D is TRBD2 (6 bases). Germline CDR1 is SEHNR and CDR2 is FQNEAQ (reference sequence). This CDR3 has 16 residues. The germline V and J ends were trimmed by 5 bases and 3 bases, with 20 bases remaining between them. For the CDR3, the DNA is TGTGCCAGCAGCGACGGTTCCTTAGGAGCGGGCTACGAGCAGTACTTC. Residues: CASSDGSLGAGYEQYF.

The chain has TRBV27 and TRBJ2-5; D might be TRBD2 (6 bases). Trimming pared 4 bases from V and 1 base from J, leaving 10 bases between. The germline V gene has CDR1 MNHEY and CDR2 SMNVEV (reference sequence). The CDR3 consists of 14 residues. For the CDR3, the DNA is TGTGCCAGCAGTTACACCGGGAGCCAAGAGACCCAGTACTTC. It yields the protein CASSYTGSQETQYF.

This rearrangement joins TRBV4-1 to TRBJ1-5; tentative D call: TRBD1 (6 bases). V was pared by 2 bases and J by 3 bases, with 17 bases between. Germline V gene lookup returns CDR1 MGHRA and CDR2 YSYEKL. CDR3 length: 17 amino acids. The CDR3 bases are TGCGCCAGCAGCCAACACCCTCCGGGACAAGACAATCAGCCCCAGCATTTT. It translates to CASSQHPPGQDNQPQHF.

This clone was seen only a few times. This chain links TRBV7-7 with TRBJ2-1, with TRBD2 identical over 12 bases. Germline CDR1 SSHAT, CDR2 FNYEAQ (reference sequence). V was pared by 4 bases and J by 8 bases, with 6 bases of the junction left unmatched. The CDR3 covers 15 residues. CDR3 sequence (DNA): TGTGCCAGCAGCTCCCGACTAGCGGGGGTTCATGAGCAGTTCTTC. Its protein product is CASSSRLAGVHEQFF.

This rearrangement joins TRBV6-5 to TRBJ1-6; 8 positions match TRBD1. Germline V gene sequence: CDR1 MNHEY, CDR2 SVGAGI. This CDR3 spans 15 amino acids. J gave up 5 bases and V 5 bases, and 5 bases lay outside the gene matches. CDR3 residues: CASSLQGGDNSPLHF. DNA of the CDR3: TGTGCCAGCAGTCTACAGGGGGGTGATAATTCACCCCTCCACTTT.